The 26 T cell receptor delta chains below come from one sample, sequenced in a study of γδ T cells in repeated Plasmodium falciparum infection. Bulk repertoires came from Vgamma9/Vdelta2+ or Vdelta2-negative gammadelta T cells flow-sorted from PBMC. TCRdb reanalyzed the multiplex PCR reads using CATT. Among 55,000 to 70,000 delta-chain clones listed, around 1.7% were seen once. The sample was gamma-delta T cells from blood. Receptor source: a pool of human donors (malaria-infected and uninfected, not separated).

This clone was counted many times. The TCRdb record carries a much larger clone's protein, which differs from this DNA's translation at residue 11; a read error is the likely cause, and the protein listed here is the DNA translation. This sequence joins TRDV1 and TRDJ1, with TRDD3 identical over 8 bases. With V trimmed by 0 bases and J by 4 bases, 7 bases remained unmatched. The CDR3 is 16 amino acids. Germline V gene data show CDR1 as TSWWSYY and CDR2 as QGS. The CDR3 region has the DNA TGTGCTCTTGGGGAACTGAGGGATACGGGTAACGATAAACTCATCTTT. It is translated as CALGELRDTGNDKLIF.

Comments on this clone: A far larger clone is off by one base, so a read error is likely. Other DNA sequences from this sample encode an identical CDR3 as well. The V and J genes are TRDV3 and TRDJ1; 7 nucleotides align to TRDD3. Trimming removed 0 bases from V and 0 bases from J; junction bases left unmatched: 10. This CDR3 has 16 residues. CDR1 is TVYSNPD, CDR2 GDNSRS, per germline (reference sequence). CDR3 in DNA: TGTGCCTTTAGACTGGCCGGGGGATCCAACACCGATAAACTCATCTTT. It yields the protein CAFRLAGGSNTDKLIF.

Note on this clone: TCRdb assigns this DNA the protein of a much larger clone, which departs from its translation at residue 6; this likely reflects a read error, and the protein shown comes from translating the DNA. The rearrangement links TRDV1 to TRDJ1, with 13 bases lining up with TRDD3. The J gene was missing in TCRdb and was found by matching the end of the DNA to germline. J was trimmed by 0 bases and V by 5 bases; bases with no gene match: 27. This CDR3 has 24 residues. Germline CDR1 TSWWSYY, CDR2 QGS. The CDR3 spells CALGSGLPPFYWGIRFSYTDKLIF. DNA of the CDR3: TGTGCTCTTGGGTCAGGCCTTCCTCCCTTTTACTGGGGGATACGCTTCTCTTACACCGATAAACTCATCTTT.

In this sample, this clone turned up a few times. TCRdb pairs this DNA with a much larger clone's protein that differs at residue 20, likely a read error; the protein shown was translated from the DNA. This chain links TRDV1 with TRDJ3; TRDD3 matches at 11 bases. Germline V CDR1 and CDR2: TSWWSYY, QGS. The CDR3 runs to 23 residues. CDR3 sequence (DNA): TGTGCTCTTGGGGAAAGGTCCCTCTTGGGTCTGGGGGATACAGTCTGGGACACCCGACGGATGTTTTTC. As protein: CALGERSLLGLGDTVWDTRRMFF.

In the case of this clone: TCRdb has a much larger clone's protein, which differs at residue 16 from the translation of this DNA, likely because of a read error; what is shown is the protein translated from the DNA. The gene calls are TRDV2 and TRDJ3; possible D gene TRDD3, 6 bases. This CDR3 contains 21 residues. Looked up from germline, CDR1 is GEAIGNYY and CDR2 is EKD. This CDR3 reads CACDTAGGGGGSSWDARQMFF. Here the CDR3 DNA reads TGTGCCTGTGACACCGCAGGAGGTGGGGGGGGAAGCTCCTGGGACGCCCGACAGATGTTTTTC.

This clone was recorded many times. A far larger clone is just one base off, so this is likely a read error. Other DNA sequences of this sample code for an identical CDR3. The chain couples TRDV1 to TRDJ1, with TRDD3 identical over 8 bases. In the absence of a J gene in TCRdb, the DNA was matched to germline to assign it here. Per the germline V gene, CDR1 is TSWWSYY and CDR2 is QGS. The CDR3 extends over 20 amino acids. V shed 0 bases, J shed 2 bases, and the junction held 17 bases outside the gene matches. CDR3 DNA: TGTGCTCTTGGGGAACTGAATCCCAACTACTGGGGGTGGAGAACCGATAAACTCATCTTT. Amino acids: CALGELNPNYWGWRTDKLIF.

This clone was observed a handful of times. A far larger clone is only one base removed, so a read error is likely. Other DNA sequences within the sample encode an identical CDR3. The chain couples TRDV2 to TRDJ1; 9 bases match TRDD3. This CDR3 contains 18 residues. The germline V gene has CDR1 GEAIGNYY and CDR2 EKD. The CDR3 here is CACDTSHSGGLGTDKLIF. The CDR3 DNA reads TGTGCCTGTGACACGTCTCACTCTGGGGGATTGGGCACCGATAAGCTCATCTTT.

The sample holds many counts of this clone. CDR3 in DNA: TGTGCCTGTGTTCCTACCTTATACTGGGGGATACGGAAACATGATAAACTCATCTTT. As protein: CACVPTLYWGIRKHDKLIF. The chain carries TRDV3 and TRDJ1; 13 bases align to TRDD3. CDR1 is TVYSNPD and CDR2 is GDNSRS in the germline V gene (reference sequence). V trimming: 4 bases; J trimming: 5 bases; junction bases outside the gene matches: 22. The CDR3 runs to 19 residues.

Concerning this clone itself: The protein in TCRdb stems from a much larger clone and differs at residue 10 from this DNA's translation, likely a read error; here the protein is translated from the DNA. The rearrangement joins TRDV1 to TRDJ1; 10 bases are a match to TRDD3. Here the J gene came from matching the DNA to germline, since TCRdb omits it. Germline values: CDR1 TSWWSYY, CDR2 QGS. The CDR3 has 20 residues. V trimming: 4 bases; J trimming: 4 bases; junction bases outside the gene matches: 21. The CDR3 region is CALGGHYWGMRREVGDKLIF. DNA of the CDR3: TGTGCTCTTGGGGGGCACTACTGGGGGATGAGGAGGGAAGTTGGCGATAAACTCATCTTT.

A word on this clone: The protein TCRdb lists belongs to a much larger clone and differs from this DNA's translation at residue 9, which points to a read error; the protein shown is made from the DNA. The rearrangement uses TRAV36/DV7 and TRDJ1; 9 bases agree with TRDD3. CDR3 length: 14 residues. V was clipped by 4 bases and J by 7 bases; unmatched bases: 11. In germline, CDR1 is VTNFRS, CDR2 LTSSGIE (reference sequence). CDR3 nucleotides: TGTGCTGTGTTCCGTACTGGGGGAGACTCTAAACTCATCTTT. As protein: CAVFRTGGDSKLIF.

As regards this clone: A much larger clone is a single base away; this may be a read error. The chain combines TRDV1 with TRDJ1, with D hard to call. The J gene, absent from TCRdb, was called here by matching the DNA to germline. The CDR3 spans 16 residues. Germline CDR1 reads TSWWSYY; CDR2 reads QGS. The V end lost 1 base, the J end lost 8 bases, and 20 bases lay between the germline ends. CDR3 sequence reads: CALGEPPLPPTTKLIF. The CDR3 DNA reads TGTGCTCTTGGGGAACCCCCGCTACCTCCCACGACGAAACTCATCTTT.

Details on this clone: This is likely an artifact of a read error, given a far larger clone one base away. This chain links TRDV1 with TRDJ1, with TRDD3 identical over 11 bases. The J gene, not given by TCRdb, was assigned here from a germline match of the nucleotide sequence. The germline gives CDR1 TSWWSYY, CDR2 QGS. The length of the CDR3 is 19 residues. CDR3: CALGELTVPGGYFPDKLIF. The CDR3 bases are TGTGCCCTTGGGGAACTAACCGTTCCTGGGGGATACTTTCCCGATAAACTCATCTTT.

Concerning this clone itself: TCRdb has a much larger clone's protein, which differs at residue 18 from the translation of this DNA, likely because of a read error; what is shown is the protein translated from the DNA. This chain connects TRDV1 to TRDJ4, with 7 positions matching TRDD3. Germline matching of the DNA provided the J gene here, since TCRdb leaves it blank. The V segment lost 5 bases and the J segment 1 base; nucleotides outside the gene matches: 37. The V gene's germline CDR1 is TSWWSYY and CDR2 QGS. This CDR3 has 24 residues. CDR3 coding DNA: TGTGCTCTTGGGAAGGCGGTGACCTACTGGGTGTACTGGGGATCCGAAGGCTGCGTCAGACCCCTGATCTTT. Protein product: CALGKAVTYWVYWGSEGCVRPLIF.

This clone was observed a few times. For this DNA, TCRdb reports the protein of a much larger clone, which diverges at residue 10, most likely from a read error; the protein presented here is translated directly from the DNA. The chain links TRDV1 to TRDJ1; TRDD3 matches at 7 bases. TCRdb lists no J gene, so it was determined here by aligning the DNA to germline. With 1 base clipped from V and 0 bases from J, the junction kept 14 bases outside the gene matches. The CDR3 sequence is 19 residues long. CDR1 is TSWWSYY, CDR2 QGS, per germline. As DNA, the CDR3 is TGTGCTCTTGGGGAACGCCCCCTGGGGGGTACTGTATACACCGATAAACTCATCTTT. Its protein is CALGERPLGGTVYTDKLIF.

As regards this clone: The TCRdb record carries a much larger clone's protein, which differs from this DNA's translation at residue 14; a read error is the likely cause, and the protein listed here is the DNA translation. The J gene is TRDJ1, the V gene TRDV1; no definite D call. Looked up from germline, CDR1 is TSWWSYY and CDR2 is QGS. Trimming cost V 5 bases and J 2 bases, with 42 bases left between them. This CDR3 contains 24 residues. The CDR3 sequence: CALGKNFGVAVRYPLAGETDKLIF. CDR3 nucleotides: TGTGCTCTTGGGAAAAACTTCGGGGTGGCGGTCCGCTATCCCTTGGCAGGTGAGACCGATAAACTCATCTTT.

This clone was seen a handful of times. TCRdb's entry gives the protein of a much larger clone, which mismatches this DNA's translation at residue 7, likely from a read error; the protein reported here is translated from the DNA. The chain couples TRDV1 to TRDJ2; D might be TRDD3 (6 bases). The germline V and J ends were trimmed by 6 bases and 2 bases, with 25 bases remaining between them. Germline V CDR1 and CDR2: TSWWSYY, QGS. CDR3 length: 19 amino acids. CDR3 residues: CALGAPLPFWGGLTAQLFF. CDR3 coding DNA: TGTGCTCTTGGAGCCCCACTCCCCTTTTGGGGGGGATTGACAGCACAACTCTTCTTT.

At least ten counts were recorded for this clone. The protein TCRdb lists belongs to a much larger clone and differs from this DNA's translation at residue 5, which points to a read error; the protein shown is made from the DNA. The chain combines TRDV1 with TRDJ1, with D maybe TRDD3 (5 bases). Trimming cost V 4 bases and J 8 bases, with 26 bases left between them. This CDR3 is 17 amino acids long. Germline V CDR1 and CDR2: TSWWSYY, QGS. In nucleotides, the CDR3 is TGTGCTCTTGGGGGACTTGAAAGAGCCGGGGAATCACGAAAACTCATCTTT. It encodes CALGGLERAGESRKLIF.

This clone appeared many times. A far larger clone is just one base off, so this is likely a read error. The same CDR3 arises from other DNA sequences in this sample as well. The chain joins TRDV1 to TRDJ1; D possibly corresponds to TRDD3 (6 bases). CDR1 TSWWSYY and CDR2 QGS come from the germline V gene. The germline V and J ends were trimmed by 4 bases and 7 bases, with 19 bases remaining between them. The CDR3 totals 15 residues. CDR3 in amino acids: CALGVRITGGGKLIF. The CDR3 DNA reads TGTGCTCTTGGGGTTAGAATTACCGGGGGAGGTAAACTCATCTTT.

Worth noting for this clone: TCRdb's protein, taken from a much larger clone, differs from this DNA's translation at residue 19, likely owing to a read error; the protein displayed comes from the DNA. This chain joins TRDV1 and TRDJ1, with 8 bases identical to TRDD3. Per the germline V gene, CDR1 is TSWWSYY and CDR2 is QGS. The CDR3 consists of 26 residues. V lost 2 bases and J lost 0; bases outside the gene matches: 35. CDR3 nucleotides: TGTGCTCTTGGGGAAGCTAAAGGTCTCCTGGGTACACAGACGATACTGGGGGCTGCTAACACCGATAAACTCATCTTT. Protein: CALGEAKGLLGTQTILGAANTDKLIF.

This clone has at least ten counts. The protein in TCRdb stems from a much larger clone and differs at residue 4 from this DNA's translation, likely a read error; here the protein is translated from the DNA. The chain couples TRDV1 to TRDJ1; no clear D. The CDR3 loop spans 14 amino acids. Trimming removed 7 bases from V and 6 bases from J, with 18 bases in between. Germline values: CDR1 TSWWSYY, CDR2 QGS. This CDR3 is CALVALPGGHKLIF. CDR3 nucleotide sequence: TGTGCTCTTGTGGCCTTACCCGGAGGGCATAAACTCATCTTT.

This clone was seen at least ten times. A far larger clone is a single base away, which makes a read error likely. Other nucleotide sequences in the sample specify the same CDR3. The chain is built from TRAV38-2/DV8 and TRDJ1; D tentatively reads TRDD1 or TRDD3 (5 bases each). Germline V gene data show CDR1 as TSESDYY and CDR2 as QEAYKQQN. The CDR3 has 13 residues. This CDR3 reads CAYSRGPGYKLIF. Written as DNA, the CDR3 is TGTGCCTATAGTCGGGGCCCGGGATATAAACTCATCTTT.

On this clone: The TCRdb protein, from a much larger clone, departs from this DNA's translation at residue 6, likely by read error; the protein shown derives from the DNA. V usage is TRDV2 and J usage is TRDJ1; 12 nucleotides match TRDD3. In the absence of a J gene in TCRdb, the DNA was matched to germline to assign it here. The CDR3 runs to 19 residues. V shed 0 bases, J shed 5 bases, and the junction held 15 bases outside the gene matches. CDR1 GEAIGNYY and CDR2 EKD come from the germline V gene. The CDR3 is CACDTVGVLGDTVRDKLIF. Here the CDR3 DNA reads TGTGCCTGTGACACCGTGGGTGTACTGGGGGATACAGTAAGAGATAAACTCATCTTT.

In this sample, this clone turned up many times. Other DNA sequences of this sample code for an identical CDR3. The rearrangement joins TRDV3 to TRDJ1; 9 bases agree with TRDD3. Germline V gene sequence: CDR1 TVYSNPD, CDR2 GDNSRS (reference sequence). There are 25 residues in the CDR3. Trimming at V came to 5 bases and at J to 0 bases, leaving 40 bases not matched to a gene. CDR3 sequence (DNA): TGTGCCCTCAACCGGTGGAGTTTACTGGGGGACCATCCTCATGCGCAGACCTCGTACACCGATAAACTCATCTTT. It is translated as CALNRWSLLGDHPHAQTSYTDKLIF.

This clone was seen repeatedly, ten times or more. This likely came from a read error, as a far larger clone is one base away. Other nucleotide sequences in the sample specify the same CDR3. V gene TRDV1 combines with J gene TRDJ1, with D tentatively TRDD2 (6 bases). This CDR3 spans 18 amino acids. Trimming took 4 bases from V and 3 from J, leaving 24 bases between them. The V gene's germline CDR1 is TSWWSYY and CDR2 QGS. The CDR3 bases are TGTGCTCTTGGGGGGGGCCTTCCCACACATGAGCGGGCCGATAAACTCATCTTT. It is translated as CALGGGLPTHERADKLIF.

This clone came up a few times. A far larger clone is just one base off, so this is likely a read error. The sample contains more than one DNA sequence encoding this CDR3. The J gene is TRDJ1, the V gene TRDV1, with D possibly TRDD3 on 6 matching bases. TCRdb does not report a J gene; here it was assigned by matching the DNA to germline references. Deletions cut 2 bases from V and 4 bases from J, with 41 bases between. The CDR3 has 24 amino acids. Germline V CDR1 and CDR2: TSWWSYY, QGS. In nucleotides, the CDR3 is TGTGCTCTTGGGGAATTAAAAAGTCCTCCCTGGGGTGGGGGGTACGCCTTGTTGGGCGATAAACTCATCTTT. Translating gives CALGELKSPPWGGGYALLGDKLIF.

Only a few counts were recorded for this clone. This likely traces to a read error, being one base from a far larger clone. The same CDR3 also results from other DNA sequences found in this sample. The chain carries TRDV1 and TRDJ1; D remains unclear. Looked up from germline, CDR1 is TSWWSYY and CDR2 is QGS. The CDR3 length is 13 residues. CDR3 in amino acids: CALGTTHTDKLIF. The CDR3 nucleotides are TGTGCCCTTGGGACAACACACACCGATAAACTCATCTTT.